Sequencing of this T cell receptor (beta chain) was carried out in a study of low-dose radiotherapy and immunotherapy resistance in tumors. About the study: Treatment consisted of nivolumab 240 mg every two weeks and ipilimumab 1 mg/kg every six weeks, given intravenously to patients. Daily intake of oral aspirin 300 mg by patients lasted four cycles and began on cycle 1 day 1. Every two weeks, the protocol called for intravenous cyclophosphamide at 200 mg/m2. It was given one day before each radiation and immunotherapy administration.

V was clipped by 1 base and J by 2 bases, with 10 bases between them. Germline V CDR1 and CDR2: MDHEN, SYDVKM. The CDR3 is 15 amino acids. This clonotype has more than one count but fewer than ten. Primers targeting TRAV and TRBV primed first-strand cDNA, covering alpha and beta chains. Both a constant-region primer and a V-primer adapter served to amplify TCRs across roughly 20 PCR cycles. TCRdb re-analysed the reads in MiXCR, keeping a single row per CDR3 protein. The sample contains some 16,000 distinct CDR3 sequences, around two thirds of which appear only once. The source of this sequence is a human donor with advanced metastatic prostate, ovarian, gallbladder or colorectal cancer (not recorded which). This table probably holds off-target reads from a library built for another chain. The V call is TRBV28, the J call TRBJ2-3; D remains ambiguous. CDR3 sequence (DNA): TGTGCCAGCAGTTTATCATTAGACAACACAGATACGCAGTATTTT. Encoded protein: CASSLSLDNTDTQYF.